Following are 9 T cell receptor beta chains from one sample sequenced in a study of blood T cell repertoires in COVID-19. Method: immunoSEQ multiplex PCR; TCRdb's copy keeps in-frame clones and lacks some. The sample shows roughly 250,000 clones, around 89% of them seen only once. Sequencing was done on a sample of PBMCs or T cells enriched from blood (not recorded which). The receptors stem from a woman in her forties with acute COVID-19.

This chain connects TRBV30 to TRBJ1-6, with 8 bases aligning to TRBD1. The V and J ends lost 5 bases and 8 bases, in that order; junction bases with no gene match: 8. The CDR3 spans 14 residues. CDR1 is GTSNPN and CDR2 is SVGIG in the germline V gene (reference sequence). CDR3 amino acids: CAWAAGTGDSPLHF. Here the CDR3 DNA reads TGTGCCTGGGCTGCCGGGACAGGAGATTCACCCCTCCACTTT.

Here the CDR3 DNA reads TGTGCCACCAGTGATTCCAGGGGCCGCTACGAGCAGTACTTC. Its translation: CATSDSRGRYEQYF. The chain links TRBV24-1 to TRBJ2-7; the D gene is possibly TRBD1 (6 bases). Trimming stripped 2 bases from V and 3 bases from J, with 10 bases between. CDR3 length equals 14 residues. Germline V gene data show CDR1 as KGHDR and CDR2 as SFDVKD.

The chain has TRBV3-1 (or the pseudogene TRBV3-2) and TRBJ2-7; 7 bases fit TRBD2. The CDR3 sequence is 15 residues long. CDR1 LGHDT and CDR2 YNNKEL come from the germline V gene (reference sequence). V lost 1 base to trimming and J lost 2 bases; unmatched junction nucleotides: 5. The CDR3 DNA reads TGTGCCAGCAGCCAAGGATTCGCGGGAGCCTACGAGCAGTACTTC. Its translation: CASSQGFAGAYEQYF.

This chain connects TRBV7-2 to TRBJ1-4; D unclear. Germline V gene sequence: CDR1 SGHTA, CDR2 FQGNSA. V lost 0 bases and J 4 bases, leaving 12 bases between the germline ends. This CDR3 has 16 amino acids. Written as DNA, the CDR3 is TGTGCCAGCAGCTTAGCACAACCGATTCGTAATGAAAAACTGTTTTTT. This translates into CASSLAQPIRNEKLFF.

The CDR3 loop reads CASSLMTSGPNEQFF. The CDR3 DNA sequence: TGTGCCAGCAGCCTAATGACTAGCGGGCCTAATGAGCAGTTCTTC. The J gene is TRBJ2-1, the V gene TRBV5-4; 10 bases map to TRBD2. V lost 4 bases and J lost 7; bases outside the gene matches: 8. Germline CDR1 SGHNT, CDR2 YYREEE (reference sequence). This CDR3 is 15 amino acids long.

The chain uses TRBV14 and TRBJ1-2, with D possibly matching TRBD1 (6 bases). The CDR3 extends over 17 amino acids. The V end was cut by 3 bases, the J end by 0 bases, with 17 bases between. CDR1 is SGHDN, CDR2 FVKESK, per germline. CDR3 loop: CASSQRGQPPANYGYTF. CDR3 coding DNA: TGTGCCAGCAGCCAGAGAGGACAGCCACCGGCTAACTATGGCTACACCTTC.

The chain joins TRBV29-1 to TRBJ2-5, with 9 bases fitting TRBD1. The V and J ends lost 5 bases and 5 bases, in that order; junction bases with no gene match: 9. Germline V gives CDR1 SQVTM, CDR2 ANQGSEA. The CDR3 contains 14 residues. CDR3: CSVTIGTGTETQYF. CDR3 DNA sequence: TGCAGCGTTACAATTGGGACAGGGACGGAGACCCAGTACTTC.

In nucleotides, the CDR3 is TGTGCCAGGAGGCCCCCCCACTCTTGTCCCGGGACAGGTGAGCAGTTCTTC. Translating gives CARRPPHSCPGTGEQFF. The chain uses TRBV21-1 and TRBJ2-1; the table's D call, TRBD1, was not checked against the DNA. TRBV21-1 is a recognized pseudogene. The CDR3 sequence is 17 residues long.

The chain has TRBV11-3 and TRBJ1-4, with 8 bases matching TRBD1. The length of the CDR3 is 15 residues. Unmatched junction bases numbered 2, after V lost 3 bases and J lost 2 bases. Germline lookup yields CDR1 SGHNT and CDR2 YENEEA. The CDR3 loop reads CASSFGQGTNEKLFF. CDR3 DNA: TGTGCCAGCAGCTTCGGACAGGGCACTAATGAAAAACTGTTTTTT.